Listed below are T cell receptor beta chains from one sample, sequenced in a study of response to subunit inactivated influenza vaccine. TCRdb re-derived calls from the RT-PCR reads in MiXCR, one entry per CDR3 protein. The sample includes about 500,000 distinct CDR3 sequences, approximately 15% seen only once; the top ten take over 2.5%. The sequencing here drew on CD4+ T cells sorted from PBMCs, taken roughly 24 months after vaccination. These receptors were collected from a man aged 50-75 years who received an inactivated influenza vaccine. Each CDR3 is given with its conserved first and last residue. D genes are given only for firm matches. The listing skips clone size in some rows; elsewhere it reads once, few, many or a size class.

clone size | D gene | J gene | V gene | CDR3 protein | CDR3 DNA
few | NA | TRBJ2-7 | TRBV7-2 | CASSSLQGSYEQYF | TGTGCCAGCAGCTCACTACAGGGATCCTACGAGCAGTACTTC
NA | NA | TRBJ2-2 | TRBV5-1 | CASSFLDSPGIGELFF | TGCGCCAGCAGCTTTCTCGACAGCCCAGGAATCGGGGAGCTGTTTTTT
NA | NA | TRBJ2-2 | TRBV20-1 | CSAGDIGELFF | TGCAGTGCTGGCGATATCGGGGAGCTGTTTTTT
few | NA | TRBJ2-3 | TRBV5-6 | CASSLAPWDTQYF | TGTGCCAGCAGCTTGGCCCCCTGGGATACGCAGTATTTT
NA | NA | TRBJ2-2 | TRBV7-2 | CASSLTAAQTGELFF | TGTGCCAGCAGCTTAACAGCAGCCCAAACCGGGGAGCTGTTTTTT
few | NA | TRBJ1-1 | TRBV5-1 | CASSLAGARGNTEAFF | TGCGCCAGCAGCTTGGCAGGGGCAAGGGGGAACACTGAAGCTTTCTTT
few | TRBD2 | TRBJ2-3 | TRBV10-1 | CASSSSGGTDTQYF | TGCGCCAGCAGTAGTAGCGGGGGCACAGATACGCAGTATTTT
few | NA | TRBJ2-7 | TRBV19 | CASSMGGSSYEQYF | TGTGCCAGTAGTATGGGGGGCTCCTCCTACGAGCAGTACTTC
NA | TRBD2 | TRBJ2-3 | TRBV7-8 | CASSLRGDGTDTQYF | TGTGCCAGCAGCTTACGGGGGGATGGCACAGATACGCAGTATTTT
NA | NA | TRBJ1-1 | TRBV20-1 | CSARDQGEGLAFF | TGCAGTGCTAGAGATCAGGGAGAGGGTTTAGCTTTCTTT
few | TRBD1 | TRBJ2-7 | TRBV10-3 | CAISERSGGLNEQYF | TGTGCCATCAGTGAGAGGTCAGGGGGATTAAACGAGCAGTACTTC
NA | NA | TRBJ2-2 | TRBV6-2/TRBV6-3 | CASSYPTGRGQTGELFF | TGTGCCAGCAGTTACCCCACGGGGAGGGGGCAAACCGGGGAGCTGTTTTTT
few | NA | TRBJ2-2 | TRBV5-1 | CASSLVQGITGELFF | TGCGCCAGCAGCTTGGTGCAGGGTATCACCGGGGAGCTGTTTTTT
NA | TRBD1 | TRBJ2-1 | TRBV18 | CASAGQGDNEQFF | TGTGCCAGCGCCGGACAGGGGGACAATGAGCAGTTCTTC
NA | NA | TRBJ1-2 | TRBV21-1 | CASSKLRGYTF | TGTGCCAGCAGCAAACTACGCGGCTACACCTTC
NA | TRBD2 | TRBJ2-7 | TRBV28 | CASSSKLAGKDYEQYF | TGTGCCAGCAGTTCCAAATTAGCGGGGAAAGACTACGAGCAGTACTTC
NA | NA | TRBJ2-5 | TRBV15 | CATSRSLRGFETQYF | TGTGCCACCAGCAGATCCCTAAGGGGGTTCGAGACCCAGTACTTC
NA | NA | TRBJ1-5 | TRBV27 | CASSLTQGSNQPQHF | TGTGCCAGCAGTTTAACACAGGGTAGCAATCAGCCCCAGCATTTT
NA | TRBD2 | TRBJ2-7 | TRBV27 | CASSLKSSGSYEQYF | TGTGCCAGCAGTTTAAAGTCTAGCGGGAGTTACGAGCAGTACTTC
NA | NA | TRBJ1-5 | TRBV5-1 | CASSLEGQSHQPQHF | TGCGCCAGCAGCTTGGAGGGTCAAAGCCATCAGCCCCAGCATTTT
few | TRBD1 | TRBJ2-5 | TRBV5-1 | CASSFTDRGRQTQYF | TGCGCCAGCAGCTTTACCGACAGGGGGCGACAGACCCAGTACTTC
many | NA | TRBJ2-1 | TRBV9 | CASSVSGRSSYNEQFF | TGTGCCAGCAGCGTTAGCGGCAGGAGCTCCTACAATGAGCAGTTCTTC
NA | TRBD2 | TRBJ2-7 | TRBV7-9 | CASRSLAGTYEQYF | TGTGCCAGCAGATCCTTAGCGGGAACGTACGAGCAGTACTTC
many | NA | TRBJ2-3 | TRBV30 | CAWSRTRGTQYF | TGTGCCTGGAGCCGAACCCGAGGTACGCAGTATTTT
NA | NA | TRBJ2-1 | TRBV24-1 | CATSGSWESNEQFF | TGTGCCACCAGTGGGTCGTGGGAGAGCAATGAGCAGTTCTTC
NA | TRBD2 | TRBJ2-1 | TRBV5-1 | CASSIGTSGDEQFF | TGCGCCAGCAGCATAGGGACTAGCGGGGATGAGCAGTTCTTC
NA | NA | TRBJ2-3 | TRBV7-2 | CASSLGGGGFTDTQYF | TGTGCCAGCAGCTTAGGGGGCGGGGGCTTCACAGATACGCAGTATTTT
NA | TRBD1 | TRBJ2-7 | TRBV28 | CASSSTGGGYYEQYF | TGTGCCAGCAGCTCCACAGGGGGTGGATACTACGAGCAGTACTTC
NA | NA | TRBJ2-3 | TRBV9 | CASSVGGRDTQYF | TGTGCCAGCAGCGTCGGAGGGCGAGATACGCAGTATTTT
NA | NA | TRBJ1-1 | TRBV29-1 | CSVDGRAGAGTEAFF | TGCAGCGTTGATGGAAGGGCCGGGGCCGGCACTGAAGCTTTCTTT
few | NA | TRBJ1-2 | TRBV3-1 | CASSQEGPRAGYTF | TGTGCCAGCAGCCAAGAAGGGCCCAGGGCTGGCTACACCTTC
few | NA | TRBJ2-1 | TRBV2 | CASSEGRSPGNEQFF | TGTGCCAGCAGTGAAGGGAGGAGTCCCGGCAATGAGCAGTTCTTC
many | NA | TRBJ2-5 | TRBV27 | CASSLSARGTQYF | TGTGCCAGCAGTTTATCGGCAAGGGGGACCCAGTACTTC
NA | NA | TRBJ2-4 | TRBV6-1 | CASSEPSKNIQYF | TGTGCCAGCAGTGAGCCCAGCAAAAACATTCAGTACTTC
many | TRBD1 | TRBJ2-7 | TRBV29-1 | CSVADRGRISYEQYF | TGCAGCGTTGCGGACAGGGGGCGAATAAGCTACGAGCAGTACTTC
many | NA | TRBJ2-7 | TRBV7-6 | CASSLARSYEQYF | TGTGCCAGCAGCTTAGCCAGGTCCTACGAGCAGTACTTC
NA | NA | TRBJ2-7 | TRBV6-2/TRBV6-3 | CASSYSSRTMNSYEQYF | TGTGCCAGCAGTTACTCGTCCCGGACAATGAACTCCTACGAGCAGTACTTC
few | NA | TRBJ2-1 | TRBV15 | CATSRVPWTAYNEQFF | TGTGCCACCAGCAGAGTTCCCTGGACAGCTTACAATGAGCAGTTCTTC
few | TRBD1 | TRBJ2-2 | TRBV27 | CASSLWDRLSNTGELFF | TGTGCCAGCAGTTTATGGGACAGATTATCGAACACCGGGGAGCTGTTTTTT
NA | TRBD2 | TRBJ2-1 | TRBV20-1 | CSARTGLAGDNEQFF | TGCAGTGCTAGGACCGGGCTAGCGGGGGACAATGAGCAGTTCTTC
few | NA | TRBJ2-7 | TRBV20-1 | CSARDTARVYEQYF | TGCAGTGCTAGAGATACAGCCCGTGTCTACGAGCAGTACTTC
many | NA | TRBJ2-1 | TRBV7-2 | CASSLSGVSYNEQFF | TGTGCCAGCAGCCTCTCGGGTGTATCCTACAATGAGCAGTTCTTC
NA | NA | TRBJ2-4 | TRBV7-2 | CASNNQGFQNIQYF | TGTGCCAGCAACAACCAGGGATTTCAAAACATTCAGTACTTC
NA | NA | TRBJ2-1 | TRBV20-1 | CSASGGIYNEQFF | TGCAGTGCTAGTGGGGGAATCTACAATGAGCAGTTCTTC
NA | NA | TRBJ2-1 | TRBV7-2 | CASSPRTVRNEQFF | TGTGCCAGCAGCCCAAGGACGGTGCGCAATGAGCAGTTCTTC
NA | NA | TRBJ1-6 | TRBV5-1 | CASSPGSGPGASSYNSPLHF | TGCGCCAGCAGCCCGGGGTCGGGGCCAGGGGCAAGCTCCTATAATTCACCCCTCCACTTT
few | NA | TRBJ2-3 | TRBV20-1 | CSARGGITDTQYF | TGCAGTGCTAGAGGGGGGATCACAGATACGCAGTATTTT
few | NA | TRBJ1-1 | TRBV3-1 | CASSPQSGETEAFF | TGTGCCAGCAGCCCACAGAGCGGGGAGACTGAAGCTTTCTTT
NA | TRBD2 | TRBJ2-7 | TRBV10-3 | CAISVIGRADEQYF | TGTGCCATCAGTGTCATCGGGAGGGCTGACGAGCAGTACTTC
many | TRBD1 | TRBJ2-7 | TRBV5-1 | CASSFLDRGQLYEQYF | TGCGCCAGCAGCTTCCTCGACAGGGGGCAGCTCTACGAGCAGTACTTC
NA | TRBD1 | TRBJ2-5 | TRBV7-9 | CASSLSWGTGEETQYF | TGTGCCAGCAGCTTAAGCTGGGGGACAGGGGAAGAGACCCAGTACTTC